These T cell receptor beta chains were read from a single sample in a study of CD8+ T cells in alopecia areata. Some clones are missing from TCRdb's copy, which holds only in-frame ones; the method was immunoSEQ multiplex PCR. This table has approximately 180,000 clones, roughly 60% appearing once. The sequences come from CD4+ T cells sorted from blood, collected at week 24, from a patient treated with tofacitinib. The receptors derive from a human donor with alopecia areata. Both conserved end residues are part of each CDR3.

j_gene: TRBJ2-5
v_gene: TRBV9
CDR3aa: CASSVALGDGETQYF

j_gene: TRBJ2-7
v_gene: TRBV5-1
CDR3aa: CASRLLVRTGESSYEQYF

j_gene: TRBJ2-5
v_gene: TRBV29-1
CDR3aa: CSVGAQGNSKTQYF

j_gene: TRBJ1-2
v_gene: TRBV5-1
CDR3aa: CASSLGGRVGYGYTF

j_gene: TRBJ2-6
v_gene: TRBV5-1
CDR3aa: CASSSFGTGRQPTGANVLTF

j_gene: TRBJ1-1
v_gene: TRBV30
CDR3aa: CAWSVRGGVRDTEAFF

j_gene: TRBJ2-3
v_gene: TRBV29-1
CDR3aa: CSVELGTDTQYF

j_gene: TRBJ1-2
v_gene: TRBV7-9
CDR3aa: CASVADYGYTF

j_gene: TRBJ1-2
v_gene: TRBV6-5
CDR3aa: CASRGGLAINYGYTF

j_gene: TRBJ1-2
v_gene: TRBV15
CDR3aa: CATSRDRPTGYGYTF

j_gene: TRBJ2-7
v_gene: TRBV29-1
CDR3aa: CSASLGGPGEQYF

j_gene: TRBJ1-1
v_gene: TRBV30
CDR3aa: CAWSFTWDTEAFF

j_gene: TRBJ2-3
v_gene: TRBV29-1
CDR3aa: CSVSEGTQYF

j_gene: TRBJ1-5
v_gene: TRBV29-1
CDR3aa: CSARDSSNQPQHF